This TCR beta chain was profiled in a study of cytomegalovirus exposure and HLA in healthy donors (dated by TCRdb to between 2016 and 2019). A note on the overall study: According to an earlier analysis of 587 of the donors, some 170 million T cells yielded 100 million or so unique TCR beta sequences and around 300 Gb of sequence data. In addition to the first cohort of about 650 subjects, a separate validation cohort of 130 or so different subjects was used. To decide whether each TCR beta V gene segment behaved as functional or pseudogenic, an earlier analysis of some 600 of the donors relied on high-throughput TCR beta sequencing. In a later genetic analysis, genome-wide SNP genotypes for about 65% of the roughly 700 donors were used, and that subset was treated as a discovery cohort. The study used immunosequencing to profile the T cell repertoires of 666 subjects and linked those repertoires to cytomegalovirus serostatus. A later analysis re-examined previously published TCR beta repertoires from several hundred donors and added high-resolution HLA genotyping to investigate patterns of TCR occurrence. Among under 450 genotyped donors of the cohort, an average of approximately 230,000 unique TCR beta nucleotide sequences were sequenced per donor, around 20% of them non-productive. Donor age, sex, ethnicity and CMV serostatus were collected together with the repertoire data. Of the roughly 390 genotyped donors, approximately 80% fell in the genetic ancestry cluster associated with self-reported Caucasian donors. About five DR-DQ haplotypes were handled as single units for association and clustering, since linkage in the cohort was strong. Approximately 310 gigabases of sequencing data and tens of millions of unique TCR sequences were included in an early release covering around 600 HLA-typed donors. The aim of the study was to test whether cataloging public T cell receptors could identify signatures of past pathogen exposure. Rather than drawing on any new phenotypic data, the later analysis identified candidate immune exposures from TCR beta sequences and the way those sequences occurred across donors. To predict cytomegalovirus infection status, the study brought together high-throughput TCR immunosequencing, statistical association of individual TCRs with disease status, and machine learning. HLA typing included class I and class II loci at four-digit resolution. Typing coverage varied by locus: roughly 629-630 donors for A, B, C, DRB1 and DQB1; approximately 520 for DQA1; about 590 for DPA1; about 450 for DPB1. Every repertoire in the discovery cohort had been generated on one and the same sequencing platform.

In total, roughly 670 healthy bone marrow donors made up the cohort. At the time of sampling, all cohort members were nominally healthy, though unrecorded immune exposures were likely present. The donor tested CMV seropositive, placing the donor among the roughly 300 seropositive members of the cohort. A peripheral blood sample was provided by each donor, and peripheral blood mononuclear cells were used for TCR beta sequencing. The Qiagen DNeasy Blood Extraction Kit was used to extract genomic DNA from the blood cell samples. The research as a whole found: At a false discovery rate of 0.05, a later analysis linked around 17,000 TCR beta sequences to specific HLA alleles. Immune exposure information for the cohort was limited to CMV serostatus. Sequencing depth was assumed to be roughly uniform across donors in the presence/absence analyses, though that assumption may not hold. The sequencing pipeline was judged likely to have produced a cluster of highly shared sequence variants as a technical artifact. The study gave a list of some 150 TCR beta chains associated with cytomegalovirus. When HLA alleles, especially DR and DQ, strongly co-occurred, TCR associations were difficult to assign to individual alleles. A later analysis found that TCR association rates varied across HLA loci, with DRB1 alleles showing the most associated TCRs and HLA-C alleles the fewest. Some IMGT-functional V segments, including TRBV6-2 and TRBV6-3, could not be distinguished by the 87-base-pair reads and were therefore excluded. The cohort was sequenced for TCR beta chains only, and without alpha or paired-chain data the features that could be detected were limited. Because counts were too low, 15 to 20 rarely observed V segments, including chromosome 9 orphons, were excluded from the earlier analysis of fewer than 650 of the donors. In vitro tests confirmed that a few of the cytomegalovirus-associated TCR beta chains recognize cytomegalovirus antigens. Most CMV-associated TCR beta chains appeared to be HLA-restricted in a later analysis, and the HLA associations seemed to be driven largely by CMV exposure. Because some donors lacked HLA typing at each locus, the association tests relied only on the typed subset. In an earlier analysis of 450 to 750 of the donors, most TCR beta V segments appeared in productive rearrangements about 87% or about 30% of the time, broadly matching IMGT annotations. According to the authors, the approach could potentially be generalized to other disease states and immunological phenotypes. A further reported finding was that TCR beta sequences accurately predicted the HLA-A and HLA-B alleles for most subjects in the first cohort. According to a later genetic analysis, donors in an Asian-associated ancestry cluster had fewer N-insertions in productive TCRs than the approximately 700-donor mean. Most TCR sequences were observed very rarely across donors, whereas some public TCRs were present in many individuals. An association between a missense DCLRE1C variant and V-gene and J-gene trimming of TCR beta chains was found in a later genetic analysis and replicated in an independent cohort. According to a later analysis, parvovirus B19, influenza, CMV and Epstein-Barr virus appeared linked to several top co-occurrence clusters. A later analysis found that HLA-associated TCR beta chains were more clonally expanded and had lower generation probabilities than equally common non-associated chains. Linkage disequilibrium might explain the correlated functional status among segregating V segments, but an unknown experimental factor could not be excluded. The classifier was reported to diagnose cytomegalovirus status with high specificity and sensitivity in both the original and validation cohorts.

On this clone: Its antigen is still unknown. No quality values exist for individual bases; no much larger clone is one base distant.

To prepare the library, the immunoSEQ multiplex PCR assay was applied. For the multiplex PCR, a mixture combining 60 forward primers for TCR Vbeta segments and 13 reverse primers for TCR Jbeta segments was used. Amplification of the CDR3 region of rearranged TCR beta genes was performed with a multiplex PCR assay on genomic DNA. The Illumina HiSeq System was used to sequence the amplified TCR beta libraries as 87-base-pair reads. The study's processing was this. A later analysis tallied some 79 million unique TCR beta chains across the 666 repertoires, and roughly 11 million of those chains were shared by two or more donors. A nearest-neighbor algorithm error-corrected the raw reads and collapsed the reads into unique sequences, merging closely related sequences to remove PCR and sequencing errors. Alignment of CDR3 sequences to IMGT reference sequences was used to assign V, D and J gene segments. For a sequence to be retained, at least a six-nucleotide match to both a V gene segment and a J gene segment was required. Rearrangements were classified as productive when the CDR3 lacked stop codons and remained in frame with V and J, and all other rearrangements were classified as non-productive. CDR3 was defined according to IMGT convention as the region running from the second conserved V-encoded cysteine to the conserved J-encoded phenylalanine. In an earlier analysis of more than 550 of the donors, sequences lacking an unambiguous match to a single V gene segment were excluded. In an earlier analysis of 500 to 750 of the donors, V segments were called functional above 56.7% productive rearrangements and were called segregating when the between-donor standard deviation exceeded 5%. A statistical classification framework was developed to diagnose cytomegalovirus status using the catalog of TCR beta chain sequences. V and J gene assignment, in a later analysis, came from comparing TCR nucleotide sequences with IMGT/GENE-DB human TR gene sequences. A later analysis assigned CDR3 sequences and most-parsimonious VDJ recombination scenarios with the TCRdist pipeline. A later analysis defined each TCR beta chain by its CDR3 amino acid sequence plus V-gene family, and excluded reads lacking a unique V-gene family. As a way to deal with suspected cross-contamination and a sequencing artifact, a later analysis dropped 450 to 700 nucleotide sequences that were highly shared and had low generation probability. In a later analysis, a clonal expansion index for each public chain was calculated from normalized within-repertoire ranks of inferred template counts. In a later analysis, generation probabilities were computed with a VDJ recombination model fitted to out-of-frame rearrangements, and the resulting probabilities were checked against IGoR. In a later analysis, TCR-TCR, TCR-HLA and TCR-CMV co-occurrence was scored with hypergeometric tests, and a repertoire-size bias correction was applied to TCR pairs. To estimate false discovery rates, a later analysis permuted the HLA or CMV assignments 20 times. A later analysis grouped co-occurring TCRs with DBSCAN, adding TCRdist sequence similarity when clustering within HLA-allele-positive subsets. For co-occurrence clustering, repertoires with fewer than 30,000 or more than 120,000 public chains were excluded, along with a handful of repertoires with anomalous nucleotide sharing. This is the immuneACCESS table as TCRdb keeps it, with only in-frame sequences that have V and J called. A part of the clones is gone; compared with another copy, unresolved V genes explain less than half, and the rest is unexplained. V and J calls and clone size come straight from that table; D and trimming were deduced from the DNA. The sample table records about 60,000 clones; about 71% of these occur just once. In total, the top ten clones hold 19% of the sample.

Reading from cysteine to phenylalanine, the CDR3 counts 17 amino acids. The entry retains the CDR3 DNA only, 51 bases that are in frame from base 1. CDR1 SGHTA and CDR2 FQGNSA are derived from the germline V gene. Compared with germline, V lacks 1 base and J lacks 5 bases; bases without a gene match: 9. The chain joins TRBV7-2 to TRBJ2-3; 10 junctional bases match TRBD2. This receptor was identified in a woman aged 55 to 70 in good health and CMV-seropositive. The sequenced sample consisted of PBMCs. The DNA is as follows: TGTGCCAGCAGCTTAGACAAGAGCGGGGGGGCAGGAGATACGCAGTATTTT. Its translation is CASSLDKSGGAGDTQYF.